This TCR beta chain was recovered during a study of graft-versus-host responses after intestinal transplantation. Study in general: The whole recipient group had anti-thymocyte globulin induction followed by tacrolimus and steroids for approximately three years. The study, taken as a whole, reports: Subjects displaying graft-donor T cell macrochimerism possessed elevated graft-versus-host to host-versus-graft clonal ratios inside allografts.

Produced via immunoSEQ multiplex PCR; TCRdb's table is partial and in-frame only. The table includes 80,000 or so clones, roughly 90% detected once. Remarks on this clone: The antigen remains unidentified.

The V end was cut by 4 bases, the J end by 5 bases, with 14 bases between. In germline, CDR1 is MNHNY, CDR2 SVGAGI (reference sequence). The CDR3 is 14 residues long. The J gene is TRBJ2-5, the V gene TRBV6-6, with D maybe TRBD2 (5 bases). The source of this sequence is a human patient who received an intestinal transplant, so some T cells may come from the graft donor. Sequenced material: PBMCs, taken 98 days after intestinal transplantation. This CDR3 reads CASSFTRKRETQYF. The CDR3 bases are TGTGCCAGCAGTTTTACTAGGAAGCGGGAGACCCAGTACTTC.